One sample yielded the 18 T cell receptor beta chains listed below, sequenced in a study of T cell changes during pregnancy in multiple sclerosis. Repertoires were generated with immunoSEQ multiplex PCR, while TCRdb's copy carries only in-frame clones and drops some. The sample lists about 51,000 clones, roughly 94% seen once, with about 0.6% in the top ten. Specimen: CD4+ T cells from peripheral blood mononuclear cells, collected in the second trimester of pregnancy. The receptors were gathered from a female donor with multiple sclerosis, enrolled in a pregnancy study.

This chain uses TRBV7-7 with TRBJ2-7; D is possibly TRBD2 (6 bases). V lost 5 bases, J lost 1 base, and 12 bases lay in between. CDR1 is SSHAT, CDR2 FNYEAQ, per germline (reference sequence). The CDR3 runs to 14 residues. CDR3 bases: TGTGCCAGCAGCCCAGGGACTGGATCCTACGAGCAGTACTTC. Encoded protein: CASSPGTGSYEQYF.

The chain links TRBV7-9 to TRBJ1-3; the D is unclear. The CDR3 has 15 residues. V was clipped by 6 bases and J by 4 bases, with 16 bases between them. Germline V gives CDR1 SEHNR, CDR2 FQNEAQ (reference sequence). The CDR3 spells CASSPKIRFGNTIYF. CDR3 nucleotides: TGTGCCAGCAGTCCAAAGATTCGGTTCGGAAACACCATATATTTT.

J is TRBJ1-2 and V is TRBV9; D uncertain. Germline CDR1 reads SGDLS; CDR2 reads YYNGEE. The CDR3 covers 16 residues. Deletions cut 2 bases from V and 8 bases from J, with 22 bases between. DNA for the CDR3: TGTGCCAGCAGCGTGGTACAGTCAGGCCCGGGGTTCGGCTACACCTTC. Its protein product is CASSVVQSGPGFGYTF.

This clone came up once. The gene calls are TRBV2 and TRBJ2-5; 8 bases fit TRBD2. The ends lost 7 bases at V and 5 bases at J; junction bases unmatched: 15. The germline V gene encodes CDR1 SNHLY and CDR2 FYNNEI. The CDR3 is made up of 16 amino acids. The CDR3, as DNA: TGTGCCAGCATCCAAGGTCGGGGGGGCCGGGGGGAGACCCAGTACTTC. It codes for CASIQGRGGRGETQYF.

The chain couples TRBV5-1 to TRBJ2-7; D remains ambiguous. CDR1 and CDR2 from the germline V gene are SGHRS and YFSETQ. The length of the CDR3 is 17 residues. The V end lost 0 bases, the J end lost 5 bases, and 21 bases lay between the germline ends. The CDR3, as DNA: TGCGCCAGCAGCTTGGCCGGTGTGGGCTTACCCATAGACGAGCAGTACTTC. It encodes CASSLAGVGLPIDEQYF.

In this sample, this clone turned up once. V gene TRBV27 combines with J gene TRBJ1-4; 8 bases are shared with TRBD1. Germline values: CDR1 MNHEY, CDR2 SMNVEV (reference sequence). V was clipped by 8 bases and J by 4 bases; unmatched bases: 12. The CDR3 is 16 residues long. This CDR3 reads CASRERQGHINEKLFF. In DNA, the CDR3 is TGTGCCAGCCGAGAAAGACAGGGGCACATTAATGAAAAACTGTTTTTT.

With respect to this clone: This sample also contains other DNA sequences that code for the same CDR3. The V call is TRBV6-1, the J call TRBJ2-3; D perhaps matches TRBD2 (5 bases). This CDR3 comprises 13 residues. The V gene's germline CDR1 is MNHNS and CDR2 SASEGT. V was shortened by 6 bases and J by 0 bases, with 7 bases between the two germline ends. CDR3 sequence: CASSWTSTDTQYF. As DNA, the CDR3 is TGTGCCAGCAGCTGGACTAGCACAGATACGCAGTATTTT.

The chain couples TRBV27 to TRBJ1-2; TRBD1 agrees at 8 bases. The germline CDR1 and CDR2 sequences are MNHEY and SMNVEV (reference sequence). J was trimmed by 13 bases and V by 5 bases; bases with no gene match: 12. The CDR3 covers 13 residues. CDR3 loop: CASSINRGTGGTF. The DNA of the CDR3 is TGTGCCAGCAGTATAAACAGGGGGACCGGCGGCACCTTC.

This clone has a single count. The chain joins TRBV27 to TRBJ2-7; 10 bases fit TRBD1. Germline CDR1 and CDR2: MNHEY and SMNVEV (reference sequence). There are 14 residues in the CDR3. Losses at the gene ends were 6 bases for V and 0 bases for J; bases not matched to a gene: 2. The CDR3 DNA reads as TGTGCCAGCAGGTGGGACAGGGGCTCCTACGAGCAGTACTTC. Its translation is CASRWDRGSYEQYF.

This chain uses TRBV7-3 with TRBJ2-2; 14 nucleotides line up with TRBD2. Looked up from germline, CDR1 is SGHTA and CDR2 is FQGTGA. CDR3 length: 16 residues. After removal of 5 bases from V and 8 bases from J, the junction contained 7 bases not matched to a gene. CDR3 DNA: TGTGCCAGCAGCGCCGGGACTAGCGGGGGCCGGGGGGAGCTGTTTTTT. This codes for CASSAGTSGGRGELFF. Together with reference TRBV7-3 and TRBJ2-2, the CDR3 gives the full variable domain: GAGVSQTPSNKVTEKGKYVELRCDPISGHTALYWYRQSLGQGPEFLIYFQGTGAADDSGLPNDRFFAVRPEGSVSTLKIQRTERGDSAVYLCASSAGTSGGRGELFFGEGSRLTVL.

The DNA for the CDR3 is TGCGCCAGCAGCCGTGGCTTTAAGACAGGGGGATTCTATGGCTACACCTTC. Its protein product is CASSRGFKTGGFYGYTF. The rearrangement links TRBV23-1 to TRBJ1-2; 9 positions agree with TRBD1. TRBV23-1 is treated as an ORF (open reading frame) with a function not yet certain. This CDR3 spans 17 amino acids. J lost 4 bases, V lost 6 bases, and 15 bases had no gene match.

The chain has TRBV5-1 and TRBJ2-1, with 7 bases aligning to TRBD1. Germline V gene lookup returns CDR1 SGHRS and CDR2 YFSETQ. This CDR3 spans 17 amino acids. J gave up 2 bases and V 4 bases, and 12 bases lay outside the gene matches. The CDR3 region is CASSATTTGLAYNEQFF. For the CDR3, the DNA is TGCGCCAGCAGCGCGACGACGACAGGGCTAGCCTACAATGAGCAGTTCTTC.

The J gene is TRBJ2-1, the V gene TRBV7-2, with TRBD1 identical over 7 bases. After removal of 1 base from V and 1 base from J, the junction contained 1 base not matched to a gene. CDR3 length: 15 residues. Germline CDR1 and CDR2: SGHTA and FQGNSA. CDR3 bases: TGTGCCAGCAGCTTAGGACAGGGTTCCTACAATGAGCAGTTCTTC. Translated: CASSLGQGSYNEQFF.

The chain has TRBV10-3 and TRBJ1-1; perhaps TRBD1 as D (5 bases). The V end lost 4 bases, the J end lost 5 bases, and 11 bases lay between the germline ends. The CDR3 has 13 residues. Germline-derived CDR1 and CDR2 are ENHRY and SYGVKD. The CDR3 nucleotides are TGTGCCATCAGTGCTCTGGGGGGGACTGAAGCTTTCTTT. Translation: CAISALGGTEAFF.

V usage is TRBV6-6 and J usage is TRBJ2-3; D is undetermined. Germline CDR1 reads MNHNY; CDR2 reads SVGAGI (reference sequence). The CDR3 runs 13 residues. V was clipped by 2 bases and J by 4 bases, with 7 bases between them. The CDR3 nucleotides are TGTGCCAGCAGTTACCGTCCCCCAGATACGCAGTATTTT. It translates to CASSYRPPDTQYF.

V is TRBV19 and J is TRBJ1-6; TRBD1 agrees at 9 bases. Germline V lookup: CDR1 LNHDA, CDR2 SQIVND (reference sequence). This CDR3 has 15 residues. The junction had 8 bases not matched to a gene; V was cut back by 4 bases and J by 10 bases. This CDR3 reads CASSKGGQGGSPLHF. In nucleotides, the CDR3 is TGTGCCAGTAGTAAAGGGGGACAGGGAGGATCACCCCTCCACTTT.

In DNA form, the CDR3 reads TGTGCCAGCAGACCTCAGGGTGCTGGCTACACCTTC. The encoded protein is CASRPQGAGYTF. V is TRBV7-2 and J is TRBJ1-2; tentatively, D is TRBD1 (5 bases). Germline loops: CDR1 SGHTA, CDR2 FQGNSA. The CDR3 is 12 amino acids. Trimming left V 6 bases short and J 7 bases short, with 12 bases between. Full variable domain (outside the CDR3, taken from reference TRBV7-2 and TRBJ1-2): GAGVSQSPSNKVTEKGKDVELRCDPISGHTALYWYRQSLGQGLEFLIYFQGNSAPDKSGLPSDRFSAERTGGSVSTLTIQRTQQEDSAVYLCASRPQGAGYTFGSGTRLTVV.

V and J are TRBV5-1 and TRBJ2-1; D possibly corresponds to TRBD1 (6 bases). This CDR3 is built from 16 residues. Germline V gene lookup returns CDR1 SGHRS and CDR2 YFSETQ. Between the trimmed V and J ends, which lost 4 bases and 5 bases, there was a span of 19 bases. CDR3 nucleotide sequence: TGCGCCAGCAGCCTGGGCCGGACAGACTACAACAATGAGCAGTTCTTC. Translating gives CASSLGRTDYNNEQFF.